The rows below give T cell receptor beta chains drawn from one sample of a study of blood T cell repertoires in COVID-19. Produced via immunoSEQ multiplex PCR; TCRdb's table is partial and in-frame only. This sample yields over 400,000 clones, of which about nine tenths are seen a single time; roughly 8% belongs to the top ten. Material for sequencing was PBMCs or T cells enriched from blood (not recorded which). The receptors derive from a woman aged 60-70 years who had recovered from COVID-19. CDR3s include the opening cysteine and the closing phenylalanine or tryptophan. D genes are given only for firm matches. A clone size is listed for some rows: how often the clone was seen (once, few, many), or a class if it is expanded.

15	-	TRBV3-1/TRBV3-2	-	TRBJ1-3	CASSPLGGAGNTIYF	TGTGCCAGCAGCCCCCTCGGGGGGGCTGGAAACACCATATATTTT
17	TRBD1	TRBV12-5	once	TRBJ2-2	CASGLVQTGVVTGELFF	TGTGCTAGTGGTTTGGTACAGACAGGGGTAGTCACCGGGGAGCTGTTTTTT
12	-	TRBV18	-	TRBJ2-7	CASSPGGDEQYF	TGTGCCAGCTCACCGGGGGGAGACGAGCAGTACTTC
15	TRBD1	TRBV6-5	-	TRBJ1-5	CASRPTGGLNQPQHF	TGTGCCAGCAGGCCTACAGGGGGCCTTAATCAGCCCCAGCATTTT
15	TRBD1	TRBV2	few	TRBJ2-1	CASSEEGASNNEQFF	TGTGCCAGCAGTGAAGAGGGGGCGAGCAACAATGAGCAGTTCTTC
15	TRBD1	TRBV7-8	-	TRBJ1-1	CASSLKWSRGTEAFF	TGTGCCAGCAGCTTAAAGTGGAGCAGGGGGACTGAAGCTTTCTTT
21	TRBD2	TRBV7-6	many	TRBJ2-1	CASSLGQKGTSGGISYNEQFF	TGTGCCAGCAGCTTAGGCCAAAAAGGGACTAGCGGGGGGATTTCCTACAATGAGCAGTTCTTC
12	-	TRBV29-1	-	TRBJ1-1	CSVELGGTEAFF	TGCAGCGTTGAATTGGGGGGCACTGAAGCTTTCTTT
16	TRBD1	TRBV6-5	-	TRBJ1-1	CASSSNRGRAGTEAFF	TGTGCCAGCAGTTCTAACAGGGGGCGCGCTGGAACTGAAGCTTTCTTT
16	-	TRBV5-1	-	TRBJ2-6	CASSLSASSGANVLTF	TGCGCCAGCAGCTTGTCCGCTAGCTCTGGGGCCAACGTCCTGACTTTC
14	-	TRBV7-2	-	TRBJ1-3	CASSSSLYGNTIYF	TGTGCCAGCAGCTCTTCCCTCTACGGAAACACCATATATTTT
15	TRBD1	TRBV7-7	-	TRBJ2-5	CASSLRGRTEETQYF	TGTGCCAGCAGCTTAAGGGGGCGGACAGAGGAGACCCAGTACTTC
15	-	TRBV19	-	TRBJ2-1	CASSKKGGGPNEQFF	TGTGCCAGTAGTAAGAAAGGAGGGGGCCCGAATGAGCAGTTCTTC
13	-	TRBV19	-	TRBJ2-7	CASSINRAYEQYF	TGTGCCAGTAGTATAAACAGAGCCTACGAGCAGTACTTC
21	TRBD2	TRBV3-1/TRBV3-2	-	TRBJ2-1	CASSPGLGGTSGGGKWNEQFF	TGTGCCAGCAGCCCAGGGTTAGGTGGGACTAGCGGGGGGGGCAAGTGGAATGAGCAGTTCTTC
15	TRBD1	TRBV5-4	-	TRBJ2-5	CASSLAQGFGETQYF	TGTGCCAGCAGCTTGGCACAGGGGTTTGGGGAGACCCAGTACTTC
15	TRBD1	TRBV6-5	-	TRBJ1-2	CASKGNRGPNYGYTF	TGTGCCAGCAAGGGTAACAGGGGTCCTAACTATGGCTACACCTTC
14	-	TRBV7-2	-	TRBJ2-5	CASSPRSGGETQYF	TGTGCCAGCAGCCCACGTTCTGGGGGGGAGACCCAGTACTTC
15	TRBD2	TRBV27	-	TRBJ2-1	CASSFIAGGLNEQFF	TGTGCCAGCAGTTTCATAGCGGGGGGTTTAAATGAGCAGTTCTTC
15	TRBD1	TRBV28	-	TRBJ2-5	CASIPIGQGQETQYF	TGTGCCAGCATCCCTATCGGACAGGGTCAAGAGACCCAGTACTTC
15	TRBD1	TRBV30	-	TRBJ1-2	CAWSVDRGQNYGYTF	TGTGCCTGGAGTGTAGACAGGGGGCAGAACTATGGCTACACCTTC
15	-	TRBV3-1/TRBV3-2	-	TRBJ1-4	CASSLRAQGNEKLFF	TGTGCCAGCAGCCTCAGGGCCCAGGGGAATGAAAAACTGTTTTTT
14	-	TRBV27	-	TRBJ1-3	CASSAGGPGNTIYF	TGTGCCAGCAGTGCGGGGGGTCCTGGAAACACCATATATTTT
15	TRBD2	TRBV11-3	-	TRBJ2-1	CASSFRTSGVDEQFF	TGTGCCAGCAGCTTCCGGACTAGCGGGGTCGATGAGCAGTTCTTC
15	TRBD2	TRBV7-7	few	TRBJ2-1	CASSSGLAGGNEQFF	TGTGCTAGCAGCTCAGGACTAGCGGGGGGAAATGAGCAGTTCTTC
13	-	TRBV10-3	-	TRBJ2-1	CAISESTVSGQFF	TGTGCCATCAGTGAGTCAACGGTCTCTGGGCAGTTCTTC
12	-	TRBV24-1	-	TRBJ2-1	CATSDGGDEQFF	TGTGCCACCAGTGATGGAGGGGATGAGCAGTTCTTC
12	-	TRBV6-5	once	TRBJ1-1	CASSYRRGEAFF	TGTGCCAGCAGTTACCGACGGGGTGAAGCTTTCTTT
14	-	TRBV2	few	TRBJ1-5	CASSGQQVYQPQHF	TGTGCCAGCAGTGGGCAACAAGTTTATCAGCCCCAGCATTTT